This T cell receptor beta chain was documented in a study of radiation and T cells in renal cell carcinoma. Study results and caveats: In blood, top tumor clones expanded by 2 weeks, shrinking by 4.

A word on this clone: Its antigen is not identified.

V was clipped by 6 bases and J by 5 bases, with 10 bases between them. The CDR3 totals 13 residues. The germline V gene has CDR1 MNHEY and CDR2 SMNVEV (reference sequence). TCRdb's copy holds only in-frame clones and misses some; the assay was immunoSEQ multiplex PCR. In the table there are some 110,000 clones, around 83% of which are singletons. Time point indicated: baseline pretreatment blood. Documented treatment: 15 Gy SBRT to primary tumor, nephrectomy 4 weeks later. V usage is TRBV27 and J usage is TRBJ2-2; D is uncertain. The sequencing used blood, collected from a patient whose treatment included radiotherapy and nephrectomy. This receptor was identified in a woman in her sixties or seventies with renal cell carcinoma. CDR3 in DNA: TGTGCCAGCAGGCCCCAGGTTACCGGGGAGCTGTTTTTT. It yields the protein CASRPQVTGELFF.